One sample yielded the 3 T cell receptor beta chains listed below, sequenced in a study of T cells in Graves' hyperthyroidism and ophthalmopathy. RNA transcripts served as the template for amplifying TCR beta CDR3 regions. The TCR CDR3 was amplified in a first-round RT-PCR using the HTBI primer set. TCRdb independently ran MiXCR on the multiplex PCR reads; one entry per CDR3 protein. The data contain roughly 570,000 distinct CDR3 sequences, about 15% of them seen just once; the ten biggest clones take up under 7.5%. Specimen: blood. These receptors were obtained from a woman younger than 45 with Graves' hyperthyroidism.

The V gene is TRBV10-3, the J gene TRBJ2-1, with TRBD1 as a possible D gene (5 bases). The V end lost 4 bases, the J end lost 5 bases, and 6 bases lay between the germline ends. The length of the CDR3 is 12 residues. Germline V lookup: CDR1 ENHRY, CDR2 SYGVKD. DNA of the CDR3: TGTGCCATCAGTGCACAGGACAATGAGCAGTTCTTC. This sequence encodes CAISAQDNEQFF.

This clonotype appeared a few times. The chain uses TRBV18 and TRBJ2-2; 7 bases agree with TRBD1. The CDR3 covers 15 residues. V shed 0 bases, J shed 4 bases, and the junction held 2 bases outside the gene matches. The V gene's germline CDR1 is KGHSH and CDR2 LQKENI. The CDR3 DNA reads as TGTGCCAGCTCACCACCGAACAGGGGCACCGGGGAGCTGTTTTTT. It is translated as CASSPPNRGTGELFF.

This clonotype showed up many times. The chain employs TRBV6-1 and TRBJ2-7; the D gene is possibly TRBD2 (5 bases). V was shortened by 7 bases and J by 3 bases, with 10 bases between the two germline ends. Germline CDR1 reads MNHNS; CDR2 reads SASEGT. The CDR3 is 12 residues long. The CDR3 bases are TGTGCCAGCATCGGGGAACGCTACGAGCAGTACTTC. This translates into CASIGERYEQYF.